A single sample is the source of the 2 T cell receptor beta chains below, sequenced in a study of early T cells in non-severe SARS-CoV-2 infection. TCRdb used MiXCR to reprocess the 5' RACE reads, holding one entry per CDR3 protein. The data contain fewer than 55,000 distinct CDR3 sequences, around 4.1% of them seen just once; the ten biggest clones take up 3%. Sequencing used whole blood. The receptors here all came from an adult who was a healthcare worker with PCR-confirmed SARS-CoV-2 infection or an uninfected control (not recorded which).

This clonotype was detected a few times. The chain carries TRBV10-3 and TRBJ2-3; TRBD2 aligns across 7 bases. The germline CDR1 and CDR2 sequences are ENHRY and SYGVKD. The length of the CDR3 is 16 residues. The junction had 9 bases not matched to a gene; V was cut back by 4 bases and J by 2 bases. The CDR3 sequence is CAISGSAAGDTDTQYF. Here the CDR3 DNA reads TGTGCCATCAGTGGCTCCGCTGCGGGGGACACAGATACGCAGTATTTT.

Ten or more counts support this clonotype. The genes are TRBV14 and TRBJ2-1; the D call may be TRBD1 or TRBD2 (6 bases each). CDR3 length: 16 amino acids. Germline CDR1 is SGHDN and CDR2 is FVKESK. V lost 0 bases and J 4 bases, leaving 13 bases between the germline ends. CDR3 region: CASSQDWRDIYNEQFF. The CDR3 DNA is TGTGCCAGCAGCCAAGATTGGCGGGACATTTACAATGAGCAGTTCTTC. Using reference TRBV14 and TRBJ2-1 for the parts outside the CDR3, the full variable domain is EAGVTQFPSHSVIEKGQTVTLRCDPISGHDNLYWYRRVMGKEIKFLLHFVKESKQDESGMPNNRFLAERTGGTYSTLKVQPAELEDSGVYFCASSQDWRDIYNEQFFGPGTRLTVL.